This section outlines one T cell receptor beta chain sequence together with its context. Antigen specificity is unknown. The sample originates from a study of monozygotic twins with cystic fibrosis. Study results and caveats: Co-twins had the most similar V usage for 13 of 16 pairs, J for 8. Monozygotic CF twin pairs shared significantly more nucleotide-identical clonotypes than unrelated CF individuals did.

Sequencing used immunoSEQ multiplex PCR; TCRdb keeps in-frame clones, though not all of them. The profile covers roughly 35,000 clones, with over 75% appearing a single time and roughly 1.5% taken by the ten largest. The CDR3 consists of 14 residues. V shed 2 bases and J shed 4 bases, with 13 bases lying between them. Germline V gene lookup returns CDR1 SGHRS and CDR2 YFSETQ. This TCR derives from a girl aged 2-15 years with cystic fibrosis. The chain carries TRBV5-1 and TRBJ2-7; D might be TRBD2 (6 bases). Sequencing was performed on blood. CDR3 nucleotides: TGCGCCAGCAGCTTCTTAGCGGTGGGTTACGAGCAGTACTTC. Encoded protein: CASSFLAVGYEQYF.